Listed here are 25 T cell receptor beta chains from one sample, sequenced in a study of T cell responses to AZD1222 COVID-19 vaccine. Libraries were prepared by immunoSEQ multiplex PCR; TCRdb keeps only in-frame clonotypes and omits some of them. The sample yields 150,000 to 200,000 clones, approximately 92% seen once. Sequenced here: peripheral blood, sampled on day 0 of AZD1222 vaccination. The receptors stem from an adult in good health.

The chain recombines TRBV4-2 with TRBJ1-2, with no clear D. Deletions cut 6 bases from V and 10 bases from J, with 12 bases between. Per the germline V gene, CDR1 is LGHNA and CDR2 is YNFKEQ. The CDR3 runs 11 residues. The CDR3 loop is CASRGGGVYTF. The CDR3 DNA sequence: TGTGCCAGCAGGGGTGGCGGGGTCTACACCTTC.

The chain has TRBV7-9 and TRBJ1-1, with unresolved D. V shed 3 bases and J shed 7 bases, with 6 bases lying between them. Germline CDR1 is SEHNR and CDR2 is FQNEAQ (reference sequence). The CDR3 contains 11 residues. This CDR3 reads CASSLKLEAFF. The CDR3 bases are TGTGCCAGCAGCTTGAAACTTGAAGCTTTCTTT.

This clone was observed once. The chain joins TRBV27 to TRBJ2-6; TRBD1 agrees at 8 bases. This CDR3 has 15 amino acids. Germline loops: CDR1 MNHEY, CDR2 SMNVEV (reference sequence). With 6 bases clipped from V and 4 bases from J, the junction kept 5 bases outside the gene matches. The DNA of the CDR3 is TGTGCCAGCAGGACAGGGGTCACCGGGGCCAACGTCCTGACTTTC. As protein: CASRTGVTGANVLTF.

This chain's CDR3 is CSVAVQIEQYF. Written as DNA, the CDR3 is TGCAGCGTGGCGGTGCAGATCGAGCAGTACTTC. The chain uses TRBV29-1 and TRBJ2-7, with D unclear. The CDR3 spans 11 residues. The germline V and J ends were trimmed by 6 bases and 6 bases, with 12 bases remaining between them. The germline V gene has CDR1 SQVTM and CDR2 ANQGSEA.

The chain joins TRBV5-1 to TRBJ2-1; 10 nucleotides agree with TRBD1. Germline V CDR1 and CDR2: SGHRS, YFSETQ. The CDR3 is made up of 16 amino acids. The V segment lost 2 bases and the J segment 1 base; nucleotides outside the gene matches: 3. The chain's CDR3 is CASSFGTGASYNEQFF. The CDR3 coding sequence is TGCGCCAGCAGCTTTGGGACAGGGGCGTCCTACAATGAGCAGTTCTTC.

In its sample, this clone was seen once. The gene calls are TRBV7-9 and TRBJ1-2; no clear D gene. Per germline, CDR1 SEHNR and CDR2 FQNEAQ (reference sequence). CDR3 length equals 14 residues. V dropped 4 bases and J dropped 7 bases, with 16 bases sitting between them. CDR3 region: CASSSRDQRVGYTF. CDR3 nucleotides: TGTGCCAGCAGCTCCCGCGATCAGAGGGTTGGCTACACCTTC.

The chain recombines TRBV28 with TRBJ2-5, with 7 bases fitting TRBD2. The CDR3 is 13 amino acids. The J segment lost 3 bases and the V segment lost 8 bases, leaving 6 bases of the junction unmatched. Germline V gene sequence: CDR1 MDHEN, CDR2 SYDVKM. CDR3: CASYSGGKETQYF. CDR3 bases: TGTGCCAGCTATTCCGGGGGGAAAGAGACCCAGTACTTC.

This rearrangement joins TRBV7-2 to TRBJ2-3, with 10 bases identical to TRBD2. Germline V gene lookup returns CDR1 SGHTA and CDR2 FQGNSA. After removal of 2 bases from V and 0 bases from J, the junction contained 11 bases not matched to a gene. The CDR3 contains 19 residues. The CDR3 loop reads CASSLRILAGAPSTDTQYF. In DNA form, the CDR3 reads TGTGCCAGCAGCTTACGTATCCTAGCGGGGGCGCCGAGCACAGATACGCAGTATTTT. Filled out from reference TRBV7-2 and TRBJ2-3, the complete variable domain reads GAGVSQSPSNKVTEKGKDVELRCDPISGHTALYWYRQSLGQGLEFLIYFQGNSAPDKSGLPSDRFSAERTGGSVSTLTIQRTQQEDSAVYLCASSLRILAGAPSTDTQYFGPGTRLTVL.

The rearrangement uses TRBV18 and TRBJ1-3; D may be TRBD1 (6 bases). The V gene's germline CDR1 is KGHSH and CDR2 LQKENI. Trimming pared 3 bases from V and 0 bases from J, leaving 15 bases between. The CDR3 loop spans 17 amino acids. In nucleotides, the CDR3 is TGTGCCAGCTCACCGCGACAGGCTCCGAGCTCTGGAAACACCATATATTTT. Encoded protein: CASSPRQAPSSGNTIYF.

A single count supports this clone. The V and J genes are TRBV14 and TRBJ1-6; 8 bases map to TRBD1. Germline CDR1 reads SGHDN; CDR2 reads FVKESK. V was pared by 5 bases and J by 7 bases, with 4 bases of the junction left unmatched. The CDR3 covers 14 residues. The CDR3 DNA reads TGTGCCAGCAGCTACAGGGGGTGGAATTCACCCCTCCACTTT. It codes for CASSYRGWNSPLHF.

J is TRBJ1-5 and V is TRBV10-3; 8 positions agree with TRBD1. J gave up 6 bases and V 5 bases, and 3 bases lay outside the gene matches. This CDR3 is built from 13 residues. Germline V gives CDR1 ENHRY, CDR2 SYGVKD. The CDR3 bases are TGTGCCATCAGTCAGGGGGCTGGTCAGCCCCAGCATTTT. As protein: CAISQGAGQPQHF.

The V call is TRBV29-1, the J call TRBJ2-2; D gene uncertain. Between the trimmed V and J ends, which lost 3 bases and 3 bases, there was a span of 8 bases. The CDR3 has 13 residues. Germline lookup yields CDR1 SQVTM and CDR2 ANQGSEA. CDR3 sequence reads: CSVDEGYTGELFF. The CDR3 DNA reads as TGCAGCGTTGATGAAGGGTACACCGGGGAGCTGTTTTTT.

The chain is built from TRBV6-5 and TRBJ2-1; 10 nucleotides match TRBD1. Germline V gene lookup returns CDR1 MNHEY and CDR2 SVGAGI. V lost 8 bases to trimming and J lost 3 bases; unmatched junction nucleotides: 4. The CDR3 is 14 residues long. This CDR3 reads CASLTGGGYNEQFF. In nucleotides, the CDR3 is TGTGCCAGCCTGACAGGGGGCGGCTACAATGAGCAGTTCTTC.

V usage is TRBV9 and J usage is TRBJ2-1, with 9 bases that match TRBD2. V gave up 2 bases and J gave up 4 bases; unmatched junction bases: 4. CDR3 length: 15 residues. The germline CDR1 and CDR2 sequences are SGDLS and YYNGEE. CDR3 bases: TGTGCCAGCAGCGTTTCTAGCGGGGTTTACAATGAGCAGTTCTTC. Its protein product is CASSVSSGVYNEQFF.

The chain has TRBV6-5 and TRBJ2-3, with 8 bases fitting TRBD2. Trimming cost V 11 bases and J 2 bases; bases outside gene matches: 12. Germline CDR1 reads MNHEY; CDR2 reads SVGAGI. The CDR3 totals 15 residues. CDR3 DNA sequence: TGTGCCGTCCGGCGGGAGGTTCCGTTCACAGATACGCAGTATTTT. It specifies CAVRREVPFTDTQYF.

A few counts support this clone. The rearrangement links TRBV19 to TRBJ1-2; unclear D gene. Germline CDR1 LNHDA, CDR2 SQIVND (reference sequence). This CDR3 comprises 15 residues. With 6 bases removed from V and 3 bases from J, the gap between germline ends came to 17 bases. This chain's CDR3 is CASSRPGSSDYGYTF. DNA of the CDR3: TGTGCCAGTAGCCGACCCGGCAGTTCTGACTATGGCTACACCTTC.

This clone was counted a few times. The chain employs TRBV18 and TRBJ1-2; no definite D call. The CDR3 sequence is 12 residues long. CDR1 is KGHSH and CDR2 is LQKENI in the germline V gene. The V end lost 1 base, the J end lost 6 bases, and 6 bases lay between the germline ends. The CDR3 region is CASSPQLDGYTF. The CDR3 nucleotides are TGTGCCAGCTCACCACAACTGGATGGCTACACCTTC.

The J gene is TRBJ2-2, the V gene TRBV3-1 (or the pseudogene TRBV3-2), with D uncertain. Trimming pared 1 base from V and 3 bases from J, leaving 15 bases between. The CDR3 loop spans 17 amino acids. Germline loops: CDR1 LGHDT, CDR2 YNNKEL (reference sequence). CDR3 region: CASSQGKASGYTGELFF. CDR3 in DNA: TGTGCCAGCAGCCAAGGCAAGGCCTCGGGCTACACCGGGGAGCTGTTTTTT.

This clone was recorded a few times. The chain links TRBV18 to TRBJ2-2; D may correspond to TRBD1 or TRBD2 (5 bases each). Germline V lookup: CDR1 KGHSH, CDR2 LQKENI. There are 15 residues in the CDR3. Trimming cost V 6 bases and J 1 base, with 12 bases left between them. CDR3 protein: CASSLGTENTGELFF. CDR3 in DNA: TGTGCCAGCTCCCTGGGGACGGAGAACACCGGGGAGCTGTTTTTT.

The CDR3 here is CASSPLDSYNEQFF. CDR3 nucleotides: TGCGCCAGCAGCCCCCTCGACTCCTACAATGAGCAGTTCTTC. J is TRBJ2-1 and V is TRBV5-1; D is unclear. The CDR3 extends over 14 amino acids. V dropped 4 bases and J dropped 0 bases, with 8 bases sitting between them. The V gene's germline CDR1 is SGHRS and CDR2 YFSETQ.

The chain carries TRBV10-2 and TRBJ1-1; D possibly corresponds to TRBD1 (6 bases). V lost 9 bases, J lost 10 bases, and 15 bases lay in between. The CDR3 has 11 amino acids. Germline lookup yields CDR1 WSHSY and CDR2 SAAADI. DNA of the CDR3: TGCGCCAGTAATGGGGGGCGCGGAGCTTTCTTT. It encodes CASNGGRGAFF.

The chain uses TRBV12-3 or TRBV12-4 and TRBJ1-1, with D tentatively TRBD1 (5 bases). The V and J ends lost 8 bases and 4 bases respectively, with 11 bases between them. This CDR3 is built from 12 residues. The CDR3 spells CASFGGGTEAFF. The CDR3 nucleotides are TGTGCCAGCTTTGGGGGGGGCACTGAAGCTTTCTTT.

The chain couples TRBV19 to TRBJ2-3; TRBD1 is a possible D gene (5 bases). Trimming took off 8 bases at V and 0 bases at J, with 12 bases between the two ends. The germline V gene has CDR1 LNHDA and CDR2 SQIVND (reference sequence). The CDR3 consists of 14 residues. The CDR3 region is CASSQESSTDTQYF. The DNA of the CDR3 is TGTGCCAGTTCACAGGAGTCAAGCACAGATACGCAGTATTTT.

The rearrangement joins TRBV6-6 to TRBJ2-7; D is unclear. V was cut by 6 bases and J by 4 bases, with 10 bases left in between. This CDR3 has 12 amino acids. CDR1 is MNHNY, CDR2 SVGAGI, per germline (reference sequence). As DNA, the CDR3 is TGTGCCAGCAGCCTAGGATATTACGAGCAGTACGTC. Protein sequence: CASSLGYYEQYV.

This chain joins TRBV19 and TRBJ1-1, with TRBD1 as a possible D gene (6 bases). The CDR3 contains 15 residues. V dropped 1 base and J dropped 7 bases, with 16 bases sitting between them. CDR1 is LNHDA and CDR2 is SQIVND in the germline V gene (reference sequence). CDR3 sequence reads: CASSIGLQGYGEAFF. CDR3 nucleotide sequence: TGTGCCAGTAGTATAGGACTACAGGGTTATGGTGAAGCTTTCTTT.